This T cell receptor beta chain came from a study of CD8+ T cells in alopecia areata. Turning to the study itself: Oral tofacitinib (5 to 10 mg twice daily) was administered to treated patients.

Details on this clone: What it binds is unknown.

Reverse transcribed after extraction, RNA yielded cDNA as the sequencing template. Profiled with immunoSEQ multiplex PCR; TCRdb holds only in-frame clones, not every one. The table records approximately 100,000 clones, around 86% of them present only once. The study's findings and limits: Baseline CD8+ expansion's link to response remains uncertain, as there was one nonresponder. Tofacitinib significantly reduced both scalp clonality and expanded CD8+ clones among the top 100. Amid tofacitinib therapy, many expanded lesional clones stayed present in scalp and blood.

Trimming stripped 5 bases from V and 9 bases from J, with 8 bases between. The V gene's germline CDR1 is SEHNR and CDR2 FQNEAQ (reference sequence). The CDR3 is 12 residues long. This sample's treatment: oral pan-JAK inhibitor, 5-10 mg twice daily. The genes are TRBV7-9 and TRBJ1-6; D call uncertain. The source of this sequence is a human donor with alopecia areata. Sequenced here: CD8+ T cells sorted from blood, sampled between weeks 30 and 35, from a patient treated with tofacitinib. The CDR3 DNA sequence: TGTGCCAGCAGCAATCCCCGTTCACCCCTCCACTTT. This gives the protein CASSNPRSPLHF.